What follows are 16 T cell receptor beta chains derived from one specimen sequenced in a study of cytomegalovirus exposure and HLA in healthy donors (dated by TCRdb to the late 2010s). Libraries were made using the immunoSEQ multiplex PCR assay. For the multiplex PCR, a mixture combining 60 forward primers for TCR Vbeta segments and 13 reverse primers for TCR Jbeta segments was used. The clones in this table, taken by TCRdb from immuneACCESS, are in-frame only. Not every clone is retained; where verified, under half of the shortfall comes from an unresolved V gene, and the cause of the rest is unknown. The sample has tens of thousands of clones on record, 60% to 80% of them singletons. In total, the top ten clones hold about 7% of the sample. The specimen sequenced was PBMCs. All receptors come from a woman aged 40 to 50 in good health and CMV-seronegative.

The V and J genes are TRBV29-1 and TRBJ2-6; D unresolved. Germline CDR1 is SQVTM and CDR2 is ANQGSEA. This CDR3 has 13 residues. Between the trimmed V and J ends, which lost 3 bases and 2 bases, there was a span of 5 bases. The CDR3 here is CSVEAAGANVLTF. The CDR3 DNA sequence: TGCAGCGTTGAGGCAGCTGGGGCCAACGTCCTGACTTTC. Supplemented by reference TRBV29-1 and TRBJ2-6, the full variable domain reads SAVISQKPSRDICQRGTSLTIQCQVDSQVTMMFWYRQQPGQSLTLIATANQGSEATYESGFVIDKFPISRPNLTFSTLTVSNMSPEDSSIYLCSVEAAGANVLTFGAGSRLTVL.

CDR3 protein: CASSSPTATYNEQFF. In DNA form, the CDR3 reads TGTGCCAGCAGCTCCCCGACAGCGACATACAATGAGCAGTTCTTC. The rearrangement links TRBV7-3 to TRBJ2-1; tentative D call: TRBD1 (5 bases). The germline gives CDR1 SGHTA, CDR2 FQGTGA. CDR3 length: 15 residues. Trimming took 4 bases from V and 4 from J, leaving 14 bases between them.

The genes are TRBV6-6 and TRBJ1-3; D remains ambiguous. V was cut by 0 bases and J by 3 bases, with 12 bases left in between. Germline CDR1 is MNHNY and CDR2 is SVGAGI (reference sequence). This CDR3 region has 16 residues. The CDR3 loop is CASSYSKPTHGNTIYF. The CDR3 coding sequence is TGTGCCAGCAGTTACTCCAAGCCTACCCATGGAAACACCATATATTTT.

This clone has more than one count but fewer than ten. The chain joins TRBV27 to TRBJ2-3; 8 nucleotides align to TRBD1. This CDR3 spans 14 amino acids. The V and J ends lost 5 bases and 2 bases, in that order; junction bases with no gene match: 3. Looked up from germline, CDR1 is MNHEY and CDR2 is SMNVEV (reference sequence). The CDR3 DNA sequence: TGTGCCAGCAGTCGGGACAGGTCCACAGATACGCAGTATTTT. Its translation: CASSRDRSTDTQYF.

This clone turned up a few times. This chain connects TRBV15 to TRBJ1-2; 7 nucleotides agree with TRBD1. This CDR3 has 14 residues. CDR1 is LNHNV, CDR2 YYDKDF, per germline (reference sequence). Unmatched junction bases numbered 4, after V lost 6 bases and J lost 0 bases. The CDR3 bases are TGTGCCACCAGGATGGGACAGACTAACTATGGCTACACCTTC. It translates to CATRMGQTNYGYTF.

This clone came up many times. The rearrangement joins TRBV18 to TRBJ2-2; 8 bases are a match to TRBD2. CDR3 size: 17 residues. Losses at the gene ends were 3 bases for V and 2 bases for J; bases not matched to a gene: 8. Germline assignment: CDR1 KGHSH and CDR2 LQKENI. The CDR3 DNA reads TGTGCCAGCTCACCGACAAGACTAGCGAAAAACACCGGGGAGCTGTTTTTT. Its protein product is CASSPTRLAKNTGELFF.

This chain links TRBV25-1 with TRBJ2-1, with TRBD2 identical over 10 bases. The CDR3 is 16 residues long. Germline V gene data show CDR1 as MGHDK and CDR2 as SYGVNS. After removal of 4 bases from V and 3 bases from J, the junction contained 6 bases not matched to a gene. DNA for the CDR3: TGTGCCAGCAGTGCTTCTAGCGGGAGAGGCTACAATGAGCAGTTCTTC. This gives the protein CASSASSGRGYNEQFF. The entire variable domain, with the rest obtained from reference TRBV25-1 and TRBJ2-1, is as follows: EADIYQTPRYLVIGTGKKITLECSQTMGHDKMYWYQQDPGMELHLIHYSYGVNSTEKGDLSSESTVSRIRTEHFPLTLESARPSHTSQYLCASSASSGRGYNEQFFGPGTRLTVL.

V is TRBV5-6 and J is TRBJ1-3; D is unresolved. This CDR3 region has 19 residues. The germline V gene has CDR1 SGHDT and CDR2 YYEEEE. Between the trimmed V and J ends, which lost 3 bases and 0 bases, there was a span of 22 bases. CDR3 nucleotides: TGTGCCAGCAGCTCCATTAGGAGTGCACTCCGGAGCTCTGGAAACACCATATATTTT. It specifies CASSSIRSALRSSGNTIYF. Variable domain in full (rest from reference TRBV5-6 and TRBJ1-3): DAGVTQSPTHLIKTRGQQVTLRCSPKSGHDTVSWYQQALGQGPQFIFQYYEEEERQRGNFPDRFSGHQFPNYSSELNVNALLLGDSALYLCASSSIRSALRSSGNTIYFGEGSWLTVV.

V and J are TRBV5-1 and TRBJ2-5; TRBD1 aligns across 8 bases. This CDR3 spans 14 amino acids. V shed 2 bases, J shed 4 bases, and the junction held 4 bases outside the gene matches. Looked up from germline, CDR1 is SGHRS and CDR2 is YFSETQ. The CDR3 reads CASSFRGPRETQYF. The CDR3 coding sequence is TGCGCCAGCAGCTTCAGGGGGCCGCGAGAGACCCAGTACTTC. Full variable domain (rest looked up from reference TRBV5-1 and TRBJ2-5): KAGVTQTPRYLIKTRGQQVTLSCSPISGHRSVSWYQQTPGQGLQFLFEYFSETQRNKGNFPGRFSGRQFSNSRSEMNVSTLELGDSALYLCASSFRGPRETQYFGPGTRLLVL.

Turning to this clone: The junction departs from germline at one end; a sequencing error may be responsible. V gene TRBV7-7 combines with J gene TRBJ2-2; 8 bases fit TRBD2. Germline V CDR1 and CDR2: SSHAT, FNYEAQ (reference sequence). There are 15 residues in the CDR3. CDR3 coding DNA: TGTGCTAGCAGCCCGGGGGGGCCGAACACCGGGGAGCTGTTTTTT. It specifies CASSPGGPNTGELFF.

The chain recombines TRBV7-5 with TRBJ1-5; the table's TRBD1 call for D was not verified on the DNA. TRBV7-5 is recorded as a pseudogene. This CDR3 has 14 residues. The CDR3, as DNA: TGTGCCAGAAGCTCGACAGAACACCGTAAGCCCCAGCATTTT. Encoded protein: CARSSTEHRKPQHF.

The chain carries TRBV27 and TRBJ2-7; 7 bases are a match to TRBD1. The J segment lost 6 bases and the V segment lost 2 bases, leaving 7 bases of the junction unmatched. This CDR3 comprises 14 residues. CDR1 is MNHEY and CDR2 is SMNVEV in the germline V gene (reference sequence). This chain's CDR3 is CASSLRGQLIEQYF. CDR3 bases: TGTGCCAGCAGTTTAAGGGGGCAGTTGATCGAGCAGTACTTC.

The V gene is TRBV5-1, the J gene TRBJ2-2, with 9 bases identical to TRBD1. The CDR3 loop spans 16 amino acids. Germline-derived CDR1 and CDR2 are SGHRS and YFSETQ. The J segment lost 5 bases and the V segment lost 5 bases, leaving 10 bases of the junction unmatched. The CDR3 DNA sequence: TGCGCCAGCAGTCGTACAGGGGGCGCGATAACCGGGGAGCTGTTTTTT. Translated, it gives CASSRTGGAITGELFF. The full variable domain, completed using reference TRBV5-1 and TRBJ2-2, is KAGVTQTPRYLIKTRGQQVTLSCSPISGHRSVSWYQQTPGQGLQFLFEYFSETQRNKGNFPGRFSGRQFSNSRSEMNVSTLELGDSALYLCASSRTGGAITGELFFGEGSRLTVL.

The J gene is TRBJ1-1, the V gene TRBV5-5; 8 bases align to TRBD1. The CDR3 spans 15 residues. The V and J ends lost 4 bases and 3 bases, in that order; junction bases with no gene match: 8. Germline CDR1 and CDR2: SGHKS and YYEKEE (reference sequence). This chain's CDR3 is CASSIPGTGDTEAFF. As DNA, the CDR3 is TGTGCCAGCAGCATTCCCGGGACAGGAGACACTGAAGCTTTCTTT.

The rearrangement uses TRBV9 and TRBJ1-4; 9 bases line up with TRBD1. Per germline, CDR1 SGDLS and CDR2 YYNGEE. CDR3 length: 16 residues. The J segment lost 8 bases and the V segment lost 2 bases, leaving 10 bases of the junction unmatched. As DNA, the CDR3 is TGTGCCAGCAGCGTGGGAACCGGGACAGGGCTCGAAAAACTGTTTTTT. It yields the protein CASSVGTGTGLEKLFF.

The chain recombines TRBV2 with TRBJ2-3, with TRBD2 matching 13 bases. CDR1 is SNHLY, CDR2 FYNNEI, per germline. V trimming: 7 bases; J trimming: 0 bases; junction bases outside the gene matches: 10. The CDR3 length is 18 residues. The CDR3 DNA reads as TGTGCCAGCACGGGACTAGCGGGACTCCGGGGGAGCACAGATACGCAGTATTTT. It encodes CASTGLAGLRGSTDTQYF.